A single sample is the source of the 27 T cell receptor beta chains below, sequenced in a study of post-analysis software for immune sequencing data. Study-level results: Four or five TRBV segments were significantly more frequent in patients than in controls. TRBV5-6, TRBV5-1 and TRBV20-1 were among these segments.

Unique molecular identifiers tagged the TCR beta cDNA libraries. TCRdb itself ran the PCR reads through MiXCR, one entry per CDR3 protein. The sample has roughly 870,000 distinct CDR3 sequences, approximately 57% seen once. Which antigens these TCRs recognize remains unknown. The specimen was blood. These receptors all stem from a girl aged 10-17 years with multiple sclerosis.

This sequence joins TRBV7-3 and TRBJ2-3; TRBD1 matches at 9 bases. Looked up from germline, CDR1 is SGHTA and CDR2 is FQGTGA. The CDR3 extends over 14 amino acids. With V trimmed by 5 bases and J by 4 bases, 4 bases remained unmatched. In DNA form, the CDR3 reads TGTGCCAGCAGCCAGGACAGGGGCCCAGATACGCAGTATTTT. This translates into CASSQDRGPDTQYF.

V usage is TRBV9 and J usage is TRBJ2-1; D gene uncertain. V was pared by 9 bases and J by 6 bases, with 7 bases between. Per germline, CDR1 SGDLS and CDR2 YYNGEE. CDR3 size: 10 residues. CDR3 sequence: CATPGNEQFF. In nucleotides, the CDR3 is TGTGCCACCCCGGGCAATGAGCAGTTCTTC.

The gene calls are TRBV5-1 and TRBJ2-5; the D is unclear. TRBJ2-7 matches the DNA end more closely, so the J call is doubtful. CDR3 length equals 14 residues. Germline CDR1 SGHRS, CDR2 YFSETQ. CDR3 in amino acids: CASSYVTTLGEQYF. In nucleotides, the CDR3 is TGCGCCAGCAGCTACGTGACAACCTTAGGCGAGCAGTACTTC.

The CDR3, as DNA: TGCAGTGCTAGTCCCCAGCGGGAGCCCGAAGCAGATACGCAGTATTTT. Translation: CSASPQREPEADTQYF. The V gene is TRBV20-1, the J gene TRBJ2-3, with 8 positions matching TRBD2. V dropped 3 bases and J dropped 4; count of bases not matched to a gene: 12. The CDR3 totals 16 residues. Germline CDR1 and CDR2: DFQATT and SNEGSKA (reference sequence).

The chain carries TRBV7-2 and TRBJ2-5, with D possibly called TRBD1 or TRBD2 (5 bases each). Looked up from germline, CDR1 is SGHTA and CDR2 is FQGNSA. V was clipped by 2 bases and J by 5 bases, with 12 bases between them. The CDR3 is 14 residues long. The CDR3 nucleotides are TGTGCCAGCAGCTTAACCCCGGGGCAGGAGACCCAGTACTTC. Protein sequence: CASSLTPGQETQYF.

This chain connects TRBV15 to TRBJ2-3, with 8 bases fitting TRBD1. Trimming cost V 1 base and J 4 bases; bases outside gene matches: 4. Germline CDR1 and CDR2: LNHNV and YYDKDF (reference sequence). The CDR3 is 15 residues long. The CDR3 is CATSRGQGAADTQYF. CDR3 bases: TGTGCCACCAGCAGAGGTCAGGGGGCGGCAGATACGCAGTATTTT.

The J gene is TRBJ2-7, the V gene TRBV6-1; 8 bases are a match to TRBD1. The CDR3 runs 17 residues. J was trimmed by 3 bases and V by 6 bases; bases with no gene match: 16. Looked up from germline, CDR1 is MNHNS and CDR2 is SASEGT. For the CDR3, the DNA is TGTGCCAGCAGGGACCCATGGACAGGGCCAAGTATCTACGAGCAGTACTTC. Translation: CASRDPWTGPSIYEQYF.

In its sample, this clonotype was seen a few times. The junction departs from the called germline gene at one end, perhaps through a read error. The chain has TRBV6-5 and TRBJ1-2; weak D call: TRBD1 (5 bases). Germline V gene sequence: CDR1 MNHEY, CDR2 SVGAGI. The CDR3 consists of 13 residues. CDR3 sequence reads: CVSSYRGFYGYTF. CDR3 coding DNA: TGTGTCAGCAGTTACCGGGGCTTCTATGGCTACACCTTC.

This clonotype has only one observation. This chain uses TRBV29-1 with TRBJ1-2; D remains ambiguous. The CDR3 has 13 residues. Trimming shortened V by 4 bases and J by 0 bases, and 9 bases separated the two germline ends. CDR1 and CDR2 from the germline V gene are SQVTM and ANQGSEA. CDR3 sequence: CSVALLANYGYTF. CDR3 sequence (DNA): TGCAGCGTTGCACTTCTAGCTAACTATGGCTACACCTTC.

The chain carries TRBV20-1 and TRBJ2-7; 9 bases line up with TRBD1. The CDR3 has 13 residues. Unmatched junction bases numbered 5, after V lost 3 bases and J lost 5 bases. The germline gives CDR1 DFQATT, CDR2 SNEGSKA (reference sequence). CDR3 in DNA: TGCAGTGCTAGCCTGGGACAGGGTAACGAGCAGTACTTC. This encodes CSASLGQGNEQYF.

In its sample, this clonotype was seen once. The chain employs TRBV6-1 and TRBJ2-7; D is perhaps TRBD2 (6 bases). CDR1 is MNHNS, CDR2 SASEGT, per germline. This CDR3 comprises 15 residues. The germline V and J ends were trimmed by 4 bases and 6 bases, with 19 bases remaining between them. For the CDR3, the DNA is TGTGCCAGCAGTGGGGCAGCAGGGAGGACGGGCGAGCAGTACTTC. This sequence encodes CASSGAAGRTGEQYF.

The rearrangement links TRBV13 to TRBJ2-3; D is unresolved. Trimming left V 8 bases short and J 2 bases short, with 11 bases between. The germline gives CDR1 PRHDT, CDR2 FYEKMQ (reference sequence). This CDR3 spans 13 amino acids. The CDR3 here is CASLRSPTDTQYF. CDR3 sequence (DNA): TGTGCCAGCCTCAGATCACCCACAGATACGCAGTATTTT.

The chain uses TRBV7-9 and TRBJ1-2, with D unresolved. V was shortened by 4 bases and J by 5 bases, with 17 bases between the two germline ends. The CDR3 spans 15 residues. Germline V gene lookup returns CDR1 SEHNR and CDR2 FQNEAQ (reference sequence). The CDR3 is CASSSPVRGSYGYTF. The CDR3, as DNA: TGTGCCAGCAGCTCCCCAGTCCGAGGGTCATATGGCTACACCTTC.

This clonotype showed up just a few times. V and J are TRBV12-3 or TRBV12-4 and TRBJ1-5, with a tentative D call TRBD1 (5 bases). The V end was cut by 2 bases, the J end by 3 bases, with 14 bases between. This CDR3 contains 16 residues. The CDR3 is CASSLYELRANQPQHF. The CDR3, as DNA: TGTGCCAGCAGTTTATACGAACTCAGGGCCAATCAGCCCCAGCATTTT.

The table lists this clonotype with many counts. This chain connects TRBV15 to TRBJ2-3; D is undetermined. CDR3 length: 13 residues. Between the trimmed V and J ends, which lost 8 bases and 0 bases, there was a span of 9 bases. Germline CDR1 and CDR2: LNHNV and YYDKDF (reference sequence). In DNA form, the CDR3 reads TGTGCCACCCTCGCTAGGAGCACAGATACGCAGTATTTT. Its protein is CATLARSTDTQYF.

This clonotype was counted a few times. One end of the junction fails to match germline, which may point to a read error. The DNA for the CDR3 is TGCAGTGCTAGAACAGAGACAGGGGGAATTAAGCCCCCCCACTTT. As protein: CSARTETGGIKPPHF. This chain links TRBV20-1 with TRBJ1-6; 9 bases fit TRBD1. The CDR3 spans 15 residues. Looked up from germline, CDR1 is DFQATT and CDR2 is SNEGSKA (reference sequence).

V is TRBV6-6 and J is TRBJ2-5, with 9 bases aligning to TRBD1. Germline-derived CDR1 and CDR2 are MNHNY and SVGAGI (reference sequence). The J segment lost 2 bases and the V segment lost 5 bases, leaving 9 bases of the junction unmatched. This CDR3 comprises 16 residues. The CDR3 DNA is TGTGCCAGCAGTACGGGACAGGGAATATTGCAAGAGACCCAGTACTTC. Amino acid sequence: CASSTGQGILQETQYF.

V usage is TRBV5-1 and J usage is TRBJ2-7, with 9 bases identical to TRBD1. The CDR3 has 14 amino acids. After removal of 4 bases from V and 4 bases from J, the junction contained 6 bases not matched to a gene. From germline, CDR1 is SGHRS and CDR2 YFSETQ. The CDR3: CASSGLGQGYEQYF. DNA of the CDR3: TGCGCCAGCAGCGGGCTGGGACAGGGTTACGAGCAGTACTTC.

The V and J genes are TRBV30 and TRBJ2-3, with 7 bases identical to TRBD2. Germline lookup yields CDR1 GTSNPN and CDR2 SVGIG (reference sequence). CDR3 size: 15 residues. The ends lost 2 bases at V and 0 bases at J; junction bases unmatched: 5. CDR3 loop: CAWSPTGGSTDTQYF. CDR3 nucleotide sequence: TGTGCCTGGAGTCCAACGGGGGGTAGCACAGATACGCAGTATTTT.

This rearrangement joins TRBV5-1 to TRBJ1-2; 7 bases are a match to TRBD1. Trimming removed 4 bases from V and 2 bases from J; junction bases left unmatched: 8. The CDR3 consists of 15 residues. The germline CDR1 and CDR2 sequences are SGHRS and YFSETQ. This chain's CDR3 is CASSPRTGINYGYTF. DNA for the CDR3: TGCGCCAGCAGCCCTAGGACAGGAATCAACTATGGCTACACCTTC.

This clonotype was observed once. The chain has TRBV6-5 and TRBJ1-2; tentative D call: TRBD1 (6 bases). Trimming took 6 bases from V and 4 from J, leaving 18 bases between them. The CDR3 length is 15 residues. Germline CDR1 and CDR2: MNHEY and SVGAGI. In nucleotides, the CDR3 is TGTGCCAGCAGGGCGTTAGACAGGCAGATCTATGGCTACACCTTC. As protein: CASRALDRQIYGYTF.

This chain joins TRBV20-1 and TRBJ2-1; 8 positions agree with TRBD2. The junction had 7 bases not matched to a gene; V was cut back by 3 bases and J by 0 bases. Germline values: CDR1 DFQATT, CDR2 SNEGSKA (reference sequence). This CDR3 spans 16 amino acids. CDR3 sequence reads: CSASGLAGSSYNEQFF. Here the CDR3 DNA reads TGCAGTGCTAGTGGGCTAGCGGGTAGCTCCTACAATGAGCAGTTCTTC.

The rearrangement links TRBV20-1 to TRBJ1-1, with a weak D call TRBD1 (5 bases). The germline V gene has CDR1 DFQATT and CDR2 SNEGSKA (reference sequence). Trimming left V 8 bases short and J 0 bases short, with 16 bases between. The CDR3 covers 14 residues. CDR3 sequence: CSSRRGGMNTEAFF. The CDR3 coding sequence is TGCAGTTCCCGGCGGGGGGGAATGAACACTGAAGCTTTCTTT.

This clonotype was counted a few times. CDR3 protein: CATKSPQGGETQYF. The CDR3 DNA sequence: TGTGCCACCAAAAGCCCACAGGGCGGAGAGACCCAGTACTTC. V gene TRBV15 combines with J gene TRBJ2-5, with D tentatively TRBD1 (6 bases). CDR3 length: 14 residues. CDR1 is LNHNV, CDR2 YYDKDF, per germline (reference sequence). Between the trimmed V and J ends, which lost 7 bases and 4 bases, there was a span of 16 bases. Using reference TRBV15 and TRBJ2-5 for the parts outside the CDR3, the full variable domain is DAMVIQNPRYQVTQFGKPVTLSCSQTLNHNVMYWYQQKSSQAPKLLFHYYDKDFNNEADTPDNFQSRRPNTSFCFLDIRSPGLGDTAMYLCATKSPQGGETQYFGPGTRLLVL.

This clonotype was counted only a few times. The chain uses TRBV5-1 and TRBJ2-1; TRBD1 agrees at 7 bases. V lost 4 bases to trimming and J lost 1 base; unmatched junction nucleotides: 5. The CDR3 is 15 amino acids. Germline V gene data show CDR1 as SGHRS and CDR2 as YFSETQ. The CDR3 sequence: CASSMGQLSYNEQFF. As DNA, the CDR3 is TGCGCCAGCAGCATGGGACAGCTGTCCTACAATGAGCAGTTCTTC.

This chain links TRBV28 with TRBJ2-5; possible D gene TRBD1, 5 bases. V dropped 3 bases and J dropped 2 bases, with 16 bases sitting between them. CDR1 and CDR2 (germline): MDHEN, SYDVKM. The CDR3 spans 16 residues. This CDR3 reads CASSFRGTGIQETQYF. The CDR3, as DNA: TGTGCCAGCAGTTTCCGCGGTACAGGTATTCAAGAGACCCAGTACTTC.

CDR3 in amino acids: CASRAGTNYYGYTF. CDR3 DNA sequence: TGTGCCAGCAGAGCCGGGACAAACTACTATGGCTACACCTTC. V usage is TRBV9 and J usage is TRBJ1-2; TRBD1 might be the D (6 bases). The CDR3 covers 14 residues. The germline V and J ends were trimmed by 5 bases and 3 bases, with 14 bases remaining between them. Per the germline V gene, CDR1 is SGDLS and CDR2 is YYNGEE.